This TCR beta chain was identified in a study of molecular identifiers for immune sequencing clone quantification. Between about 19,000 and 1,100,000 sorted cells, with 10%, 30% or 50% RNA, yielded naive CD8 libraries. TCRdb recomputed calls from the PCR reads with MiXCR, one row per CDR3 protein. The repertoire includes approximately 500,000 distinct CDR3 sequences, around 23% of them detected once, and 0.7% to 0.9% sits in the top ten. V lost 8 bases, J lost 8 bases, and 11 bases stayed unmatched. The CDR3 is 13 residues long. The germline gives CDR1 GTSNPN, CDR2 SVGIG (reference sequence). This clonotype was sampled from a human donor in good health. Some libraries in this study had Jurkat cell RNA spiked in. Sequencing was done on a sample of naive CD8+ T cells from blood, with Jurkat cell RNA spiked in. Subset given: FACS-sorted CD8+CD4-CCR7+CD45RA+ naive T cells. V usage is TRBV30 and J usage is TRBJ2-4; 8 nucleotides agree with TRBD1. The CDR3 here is CARNGQGADIQYF. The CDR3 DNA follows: TGTGCCCGGAACGGTCAGGGGGCTGACATTCAGTACTTC. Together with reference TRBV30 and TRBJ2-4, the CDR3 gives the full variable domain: SQTIHQWPATLVQPVGSPLSLECTVEGTSNPNLYWYRQAAGRGLQLLFYSVGIGQISSEVPQNLSASRPQDRQFILSSKKLLLSDSGFYLCARNGQGADIQYFGAGTRLSVL.